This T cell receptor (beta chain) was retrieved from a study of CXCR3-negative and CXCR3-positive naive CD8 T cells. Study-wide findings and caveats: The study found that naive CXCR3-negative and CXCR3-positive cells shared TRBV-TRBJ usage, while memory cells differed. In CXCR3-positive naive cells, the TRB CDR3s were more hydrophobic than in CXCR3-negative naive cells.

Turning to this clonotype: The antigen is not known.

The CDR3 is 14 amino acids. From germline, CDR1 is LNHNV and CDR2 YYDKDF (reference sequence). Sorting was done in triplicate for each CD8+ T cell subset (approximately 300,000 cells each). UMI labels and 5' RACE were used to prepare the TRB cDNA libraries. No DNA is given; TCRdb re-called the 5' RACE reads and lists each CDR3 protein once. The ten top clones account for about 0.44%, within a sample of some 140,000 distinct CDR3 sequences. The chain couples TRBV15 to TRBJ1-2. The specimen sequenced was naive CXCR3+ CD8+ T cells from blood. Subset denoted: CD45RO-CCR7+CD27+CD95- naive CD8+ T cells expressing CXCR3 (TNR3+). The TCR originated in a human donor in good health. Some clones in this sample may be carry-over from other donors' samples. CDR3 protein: CATSRDLQLYGYTF.